This T cell receptor (beta chain) is from a study of blood T cell repertoires in COVID-19 (dated by TCRdb to the early 2020s). With regard to the full study: The collaborator samples originated in the United States, Italy and Spain and spanned the acute and convalescent phases of COVID-19. Where HLA class I and class II types were available, the types were taken from metadata supplied by the sample provider, not from assay-based typing. Sample metadata almost always included a de-identified subject ID, COVID-19 status, age in years and sex. The dataset comprised deeply sampled blood TCRbeta repertoires from subjects exposed to, actively infected with, or recovered from COVID-19. A freely available public database, intended as a resource for researchers studying the immune response to SARS-CoV-2, is where the repertoires were released. The material from the prospective study consisted of cDNA or gDNA derived from T cells, B-cell-depleted T cells, or PBMCs. The samples were drawn from two sources: the first 160 participants of the ongoing ImmuneRACE study, and 1,000 to 1,500 subjects contributed by 6 global collaborators. The full study reports these points: The quantity of clinical and demographic metadata differed by source and by participant and was supplied without curation.

TCRbeta CDR3 regions were amplified from genomic DNA using the immunoSEQ Assay, a bias-controlled multiplex PCR. For the original study's pipeline: Nucleated cell counts per sample were estimated from amplification of reference gene primers within the assay. To quantify the absolute abundance of each unique TCRbeta CDR3 rearrangement, sequence reads were collapsed and filtered. For each sample, productive Simpson clonality was calculated as the square root of Simpson's diversity index over productive rearrangements. The clones in this table, taken by TCRdb from immuneACCESS, are in-frame only. Not every clone is retained; where verified, under half of the shortfall comes from an unresolved V gene, and the cause of the rest is unknown. That table furnishes V, J and clone size, whereas the DNA furnished D and trimming. For this sample there are approximately 200,000 clones; approximately 84% appear just once. The ten top clones hold approximately 3% of the sample.

In the prospective study, participants were about 18 to 89 years old, resided in fewer than 25 geographic areas of the United States, and were enrolled through a virtual design. To assign participants to cohorts, the prospective study relied on clinical history that participants themselves reported in a screening survey and a study questionnaire. For ImmuneRACE Cohort 3, a participant was defined as recovered based on two consecutive negative NP/OP PCR tests, clearance by a healthcare professional, or resolution of symptoms. In the prospective study, whole blood, serum and a nasopharyngeal or oropharyngeal swab were collected from each participant by mobile phlebotomists. Additional blood draws and questionnaires over a 2-month period could optionally be provided by prospective study participants. Blood samples from the prospective study were shipped frozen or at room temperature prior to DNA extraction.

Comment on this clone: Its antigen remains unidentified. Nothing much larger sits one base from this clone, and base qualities are not available.

The clonotype was recovered from a woman aged 25 to 39 who had recovered from COVID-19. The sample taken for sequencing was PBMCs or T cells enriched from blood (not recorded which).

At the DNA level, the sequence is TGTGCCAGTCGTGTTCAGGGATCTAATGAAAAACTGTTTTTT. The resulting protein is CASRVQGSNEKLFF. The sequence links TRBV19 to TRBJ1-4; the D region possibly corresponds to TRBD1 (5 bases align). The cysteine opens and the phenylalanine closes a CDR3 of 14 amino acids. Of all the DNA, just the CDR3 is kept, 42 bases in frame from base 1. CDR1 and CDR2 are read off the germline V gene (reference sequence) as LNHDA and SQIVND. The V and J ends are trimmed by 8 bases and 3 bases, leaving 13 bases between them.